These 32 T cell receptor beta chains came from one sample sequenced in a study of T cells in narcolepsy. Only in-frame clones appear in the TCRdb table, and some are missing; sequencing was by immunoSEQ multiplex PCR. In the table there are roughly 20,000 clones, about nine tenths of which are singletons. The sequenced material came from memory (CD45RA-) CD4+ T cells from blood. The source of these receptors is a human donor in good health.

Only one count was recorded for this clone. The V and J genes are TRBV23-1 and TRBJ2-7, with a weak D call TRBD1 (5 bases). TRBV23-1 is labeled an ORF, and its function is uncertain. The CDR3 extends over 13 amino acids. With 8 bases removed from V and 2 bases from J, the gap between germline ends came to 13 bases. The CDR3 protein is CASASQGPYEQYF. In DNA, the CDR3 is TGCGCCAGCGCCAGTCAGGGCCCCTACGAGCAGTACTTC.

V gene TRBV6-1 combines with J gene TRBJ1-2; tentative D call: TRBD1 (6 bases). V was clipped by 4 bases and J by 4 bases, with 16 bases between them. Germline V gene sequence: CDR1 MNHNS, CDR2 SASEGT. The CDR3 consists of 15 residues. DNA for the CDR3: TGTGCCAGCAGTGCCGTTGGTCAGGGGTCCTATGGCTACACCTTC. Encoded protein: CASSAVGQGSYGYTF.

The chain uses TRBV5-1 and TRBJ2-1; 7 bases are shared with TRBD2. This CDR3 has 13 residues. V lost 4 bases and J lost 5; bases outside the gene matches: 3. CDR1 is SGHRS, CDR2 YFSETQ, per germline. Here the CDR3 DNA reads TGCGCCAGCAGCCTCGGGACTAACAATGAGCAGTTCTTC. Its translation is CASSLGTNNEQFF.

V gene TRBV27 combines with J gene TRBJ1-4; possible D gene TRBD1, 6 bases. The CDR3 extends over 14 amino acids. Germline V gene sequence: CDR1 MNHEY, CDR2 SMNVEV (reference sequence). The germline V and J ends were trimmed by 5 bases and 8 bases, with 15 bases remaining between them. In DNA form, the CDR3 reads TGTGCCAGCAGTCAAAGGGGGTGGGAGGAAAAACTGTTTTTT. It codes for CASSQRGWEEKLFF.

Only a few counts were recorded for this clone. The genes are TRBV21-1 and TRBJ1-3. TRBV21-1 is reported as a pseudogene. The CDR3 runs 17 residues. The CDR3 sequence is CASSAILLQHARNTIYF. The DNA for the CDR3 is TGTGCCAGCAGCGCCATCTTGCTACAACACGCACGAAACACCATATATTTT.

The chain has TRBV11-3 and TRBJ1-1; D not resolved. Trimming cost V 0 bases and J 3 bases, with 11 bases left between them. The CDR3 contains 15 residues. The germline V gene has CDR1 SGHNT and CDR2 YENEEA. CDR3 nucleotides: TGTGCCAGCAGCTTAGATTGGGGAATAGACACTGAAGCTTTCTTT. As protein: CASSLDWGIDTEAFF. The variable domain in full, completed from reference TRBV11-3 and TRBJ1-1, reads EAGVVQSPRYKIIEKKQPVAFWCNPISGHNTLYWYLQNLGQGPELLIRYENEEAVDDSQLPKDRFSAERLKGVDSTLKIQPAELGDSAVYLCASSLDWGIDTEAFFGQGTRLTVV.

This chain links TRBV2 with TRBJ2-3, with D perhaps TRBD2 (5 bases). Germline lookup yields CDR1 SNHLY and CDR2 FYNNEI. This CDR3 has 15 residues. The V gene lost 4 bases and the J gene lost 6 bases, with 17 bases spanning the gap. CDR3 DNA: TGTGCCAGCAGTGGTAAGCGATCAACGGGGGATACGCAGTATTTT. It specifies CASSGKRSTGDTQYF.

The chain carries TRBV5-5 and TRBJ1-4, with 8 bases lining up with TRBD1. Trimming removed 4 bases from V and 6 bases from J; junction bases left unmatched: 14. This CDR3 is 17 amino acids long. Per germline, CDR1 SGHKS and CDR2 YYEKEE (reference sequence). The CDR3 DNA reads as TGTGCCAGCAGCCGGAAGCTTCCAGGGGGCGCGCATGAAAAACTGTTTTTT. It translates to CASSRKLPGGAHEKLFF.

V is TRBV5-1 and J is TRBJ2-2, with TRBD1 matching 9 bases. V was pared by 3 bases and J by 4 bases, with 4 bases of the junction left unmatched. The V gene's germline CDR1 is SGHRS and CDR2 YFSETQ. CDR3 size: 15 residues. The CDR3 sequence: CASSYRGRGTGELFF. DNA of the CDR3: TGCGCCAGCAGCTACAGGGGGCGAGGCACCGGGGAGCTGTTTTTT.

The rearrangement joins TRBV7-2 to TRBJ2-4; 9 nucleotides align to TRBD1. Germline loops: CDR1 SGHTA, CDR2 FQGNSA. With V trimmed by 5 bases and J by 1 base, 9 bases remained unmatched. The CDR3 is made up of 17 amino acids. The CDR3: CASSRGQGAGAKNIQYF. CDR3 DNA sequence: TGTGCCAGCAGCCGGGGACAGGGAGCTGGGGCCAAAAACATTCAGTACTTC.

V and J are TRBV7-2 and TRBJ2-7, with D tentatively TRBD1 (5 bases). Germline lookup yields CDR1 SGHTA and CDR2 FQGNSA. The V and J ends lost 0 bases and 2 bases respectively, with 11 bases between them. This CDR3 has 15 residues. CDR3 protein: CASSLARTTAYEQYF. CDR3 nucleotide sequence: TGTGCCAGCAGCTTAGCTCGGACAACCGCCTACGAGCAGTACTTC.

The rearrangement uses TRBV6-5 and TRBJ1-2; 8 nucleotides agree with TRBD1. The trim removed 6 bases at V and 2 bases at J, leaving 2 bases unmatched. The CDR3 length is 13 residues. Germline CDR1 is MNHEY and CDR2 is SVGAGI. Here the CDR3 DNA reads TGTGCCAGCAGCAGGGACAGGAACTATGGCTACACCTTC. This translates into CASSRDRNYGYTF.

V usage is TRBV5-4 and J usage is TRBJ1-1; TRBD1 might be the D (6 bases). Per the germline V gene, CDR1 is SGHNT and CDR2 is YYREEE (reference sequence). Trimming took 4 bases from V and 0 from J, leaving 25 bases between them. The CDR3 is 19 residues long. The CDR3 nucleotides are TGTGCCAGCAGCGTCGACGTCATTCAGGGGTTGGGAATGAACACTGAAGCTTTCTTT. Its protein product is CASSVDVIQGLGMNTEAFF.

This sequence joins TRBV4-2 and TRBJ2-7; TRBD2 aligns across 10 bases. V lost 0 bases and J lost 2; bases outside the gene matches: 4. The CDR3 has 16 amino acids. CDR1 LGHNA and CDR2 YNFKEQ come from the germline V gene. CDR3 coding DNA: TGTGCCAGCAGCCAAGAGACTAGCGGGCTAACCTACGAGCAGTACTTC. Encoded protein: CASSQETSGLTYEQYF.

The chain links TRBV19 to TRBJ1-5; no clear D gene. Trimming pared 7 bases from V and 5 bases from J, leaving 15 bases between. CDR1 and CDR2 (germline): LNHDA, SQIVND (reference sequence). The CDR3 sequence is 14 residues long. CDR3 DNA: TGTGCCAGTACCCAGGTGGGGTGGGATCAGCCCCAGCATTTT. It translates to CASTQVGWDQPQHF.

The chain employs TRBV7-2 and TRBJ1-5; 8 nucleotides align to TRBD1. The CDR3 has 15 amino acids. Looked up from germline, CDR1 is SGHTA and CDR2 is FQGNSA. J lost 7 bases, V lost 5 bases, and 10 bases had no gene match. The CDR3 DNA reads as TGTGCCAGCAGCACCAGACAGGGGATGGAACAGCCCCAGCATTTT. This sequence encodes CASSTRQGMEQPQHF.

The chain employs TRBV19 and TRBJ2-2; D is possibly TRBD1 (5 bases). The V gene lost 3 bases and the J gene lost 5 bases, with 13 bases spanning the gap. The CDR3 sequence is 15 residues long. Germline CDR1 is LNHDA and CDR2 is SQIVND (reference sequence). DNA of the CDR3: TGTGCCAGTAGTATTGACAGAAGAAGGACCGGGGAGCTGTTTTTT. It yields the protein CASSIDRRRTGELFF.

The gene calls are TRBV5-4 and TRBJ1-2, with TRBD1 as a possible D gene (5 bases). The germline V gene encodes CDR1 SGHNT and CDR2 YYREEE (reference sequence). CDR3 length equals 13 residues. V gave up 7 bases and J gave up 4 bases, with 14 bases separating them. The chain's CDR3 is CASRPGGSYGYTF. The CDR3 coding sequence is TGTGCCAGCCGCCCCGGGGGGAGCTATGGCTACACCTTC.

V usage is TRBV11-1 and J usage is TRBJ2-7; TRBD1 matches 8 bases. The V gene end was trimmed by 5 bases and the J gene end by 4 bases; junction bases not matched to a gene: 7. The CDR3 sequence is 14 residues long. CDR1 is SGHAT, CDR2 FQDESV, per germline (reference sequence). CDR3: CASSPLTGVYEQYF. The CDR3 coding sequence is TGTGCCAGCAGCCCCTTGACAGGGGTATACGAGCAGTACTTC.

V is TRBV6-4 and J is TRBJ1-3, with unresolved D. The germline V gene has CDR1 MRHNA and CDR2 SNTAGT. The CDR3 runs to 17 residues. V was pared by 7 bases and J by 4 bases, with 23 bases between. Written as DNA, the CDR3 is TGTGCCAGCACCCGCAGATCATTCAAGACTTTGGGAAACACCATATATTTT. It yields the protein CASTRRSFKTLGNTIYF.

This chain joins TRBV5-6 and TRBJ1-5; 7 bases align to TRBD1. CDR1 and CDR2 from the germline V gene are SGHDT and YYEEEE. The J segment lost 0 bases and the V segment lost 0 bases, leaving 6 bases of the junction unmatched. This CDR3 comprises 17 residues. CDR3 sequence reads: CASSLAADRISNQPQHF. CDR3 DNA: TGTGCCAGCAGCTTGGCCGCGGACAGGATTAGCAATCAGCCCCAGCATTTT. Full variable domain (rest looked up from reference TRBV5-6 and TRBJ1-5): DAGVTQSPTHLIKTRGQQVTLRCSPKSGHDTVSWYQQALGQGPQFIFQYYEEEERQRGNFPDRFSGHQFPNYSSELNVNALLLGDSALYLCASSLAADRISNQPQHFGDGTRLSIL.

This chain links TRBV4-3 with TRBJ2-5; the D gene is possibly TRBD2 (6 bases). The V gene lost 0 bases and the J gene lost 5 bases, with 19 bases spanning the gap. CDR1 and CDR2 from the germline V gene are LGHNA and YSLEER. This CDR3 region has 17 residues. The DNA for the CDR3 is TGCGCCAGCAGCCAAGATCGGGGTAGCGGCCTGGCGGAGACCCAGTACTTC. It codes for CASSQDRGSGLAETQYF.

The rearrangement uses TRBV5-4 and TRBJ2-1; TRBD2 agrees at 10 bases. Germline CDR1 and CDR2: SGHNT and YYREEE (reference sequence). The CDR3 is made up of 15 amino acids. Trimming at V came to 5 bases and at J to 4 bases, leaving 6 bases not matched to a gene. CDR3 region: CASRTGTSAYNEQFF. The CDR3 DNA sequence: TGTGCCAGCAGGACCGGGACTAGCGCATACAATGAGCAGTTCTTC.

Only one count was recorded for this clone. The rearrangement joins TRBV6-5 to TRBJ2-5, with 8 nucleotides matching TRBD2. The assigned J gene may be wrong: the sequence end matches TRBJ2-7 better. Germline lookup yields CDR1 MNHEY and CDR2 SVGAGI. The CDR3 spans 16 residues. The CDR3 reads CASSYFAGGFSYEQYF. The CDR3, as DNA: TGTGCCAGCAGTTACTTCGCGGGAGGCTTCTCCTACGAGCAGTACTTC.

This sequence joins TRBV7-9 and TRBJ1-2; the match to TRBD1 covers 9 bases. The CDR3 loop spans 14 amino acids. V gave up 5 bases and J gave up 2 bases; unmatched junction bases: 3. Germline CDR1 reads SEHNR; CDR2 reads FQNEAQ (reference sequence). The CDR3 loop is CASSLDRGNYGYTF. Here the CDR3 DNA reads TGTGCCAGCAGCCTCGACAGGGGGAACTATGGCTACACCTTC.

The J gene is TRBJ1-3, the V gene TRBV30; 8 bases match TRBD1. The CDR3 extends over 13 amino acids. Trimming took 2 bases from V and 8 from J; bases not matched to a gene: 5. Germline V lookup: CDR1 GTSNPN, CDR2 SVGIG (reference sequence). The CDR3 bases are TGTGCCTGGAGTTTACAGGGGGTGGACACCATATATTTT. It yields the protein CAWSLQGVDTIYF. The full variable domain, rest sourced from reference TRBV30 and TRBJ1-3, is SQTIHQWPATLVQPVGSPLSLECTVEGTSNPNLYWYRQAAGRGLQLLFYSVGIGQISSEVPQNLSASRPQDRQFILSSKKLLLSDSGFYLCAWSLQGVDTIYFGEGSWLTVV.

The genes are TRBV19 and TRBJ1-5, with 10 bases that match TRBD1. CDR3 length equals 19 residues. V was pared by 4 bases and J by 5 bases, with 17 bases of the junction left unmatched. Per the germline V gene, CDR1 is LNHDA and CDR2 is SQIVND (reference sequence). CDR3 loop: CASSTGQGDPTSFYQPQHF. The CDR3 nucleotides read TGTGCCAGTAGTACCGGACAGGGGGACCCCACGAGTTTTTATCAGCCCCAGCATTTT.

CDR3 sequence: CASSRYDRDHYEQYF. The CDR3 DNA follows: TGTGCCAGCTCACGATACGACAGAGACCACTACGAGCAGTACTTC. This chain joins TRBV18 and TRBJ2-7; the D gene is possibly TRBD1 (5 bases). The germline CDR1 and CDR2 sequences are KGHSH and LQKENI. V was shortened by 4 bases and J by 3 bases, with 16 bases between the two germline ends. The CDR3 spans 15 residues.

J is TRBJ2-7 and V is TRBV7-9, with 8 bases lining up with TRBD1. The germline CDR1 and CDR2 sequences are SEHNR and FQNEAQ (reference sequence). Trimming removed 5 bases from V and 1 base from J; junction bases left unmatched: 19. The CDR3 has 19 amino acids. CDR3 coding DNA: TGTGCCAGCAGCGCAGCTTTTGGTTTCTTGACAGGGGCGTCCTACGAGCAGTACTTC. Its translation is CASSAAFGFLTGASYEQYF.

The genes are TRBV6-1 and TRBJ2-1, with D perhaps matching TRBD2 (5 bases). The CDR3 contains 13 residues. CDR1 and CDR2 (germline): MNHNS, SASEGT. The V and J ends lost 6 bases and 5 bases respectively, with 11 bases between them. The CDR3 region is CASREDWNNEQFF. The CDR3 DNA is TGTGCCAGCAGGGAGGACTGGAACAATGAGCAGTTCTTC.

This clone has just one count. This chain connects TRBV5-6 to TRBJ2-6; D gene uncertain. Germline CDR1 reads SGHDT; CDR2 reads YYEEEE. V lost 0 bases and J lost 2, with 6 bases in between. The CDR3 loop spans 15 amino acids. CDR3 DNA: TGTGCCAGCAGCTTGGTCGCCCCTGGGGCCAACGTCCTGACTTTC. Protein: CASSLVAPGANVLTF.

This chain joins TRBV7-9 and TRBJ2-3; TRBD1 is a possible D gene (6 bases). CDR3 length: 14 residues. Germline CDR1 reads SEHNR; CDR2 reads FQNEAQ (reference sequence). The V gene lost 3 bases and the J gene lost 3 bases, with 10 bases spanning the gap. Here the CDR3 reads CASSLAQGTDTQYF. In nucleotides, the CDR3 is TGTGCCAGCAGCTTGGCGCAGGGGACAGATACGCAGTATTTT.